Listed below are T cell receptor beta chains from one sample, sequenced in a study of shared clonotypes between healthy human individuals. Assay used: immunoSEQ multiplex PCR; TCRdb lists only in-frame clones, some missing. This sample carries some 2,100,000 clones, roughly 95% of them seen once, and the ten largest clones take approximately 0.13%. Sequencing was done on a sample of naive CD4+ T cells sorted from blood. The receptors come from a man aged 18 to 29 in good health. Each CDR3 is given without its conserved first and last residue. Each record gives: V gene, J gene, CDR3 length, CDR3 protein.

TRBV4-1,TRBJ2-7,13,ASSQVGQGTYEQY
TRBV5-4,TRBJ2-7,11,ASSSPRSDEQY
TRBV5-4,TRBJ1-2,11,ASSLDSHYGYT
TRBV2,TRBJ1-3,15,ASSLEAGRNSGNTIY
TRBV7-9,TRBJ2-1,14,ASSFNAGPTYNEQF
TRBV19,TRBJ2-2,13,ASSGQGMNTGELF
TRBV2,TRBJ1-6,11,ASSGGLGSPLH
TRBV7-9,TRBJ2-7,12,ASSLTGQVVEQY
TRBV11-2,TRBJ1-4,15,ASSLEGRSATNEKLF
TRBV6-1,TRBJ1-6,11,ASSDGIGGALW
TRBV5-8,TRBJ1-2,11,ASSPGLSGGYT
TRBV27,TRBJ2-3,10,ASSSVPDTQY
TRBV7-7,TRBJ2-1,13,ASSLGTSGYNEQF
TRBV2,TRBJ1-3,10,ASSDPRERDY
TRBV6-1,TRBJ2-3,14,ASSETTGLPSDTQY
TRBV28,TRBJ2-5,13,ASSTRVLTRETQY
TRBV18,TRBJ2-7,11,ASSPPMTGEQY
TRBV7-3,TRBJ1-6,11,ASSLGENSPLH
TRBV28,TRBJ2-2,13,ASSLAGGPTGELF
TRBV4-1,TRBJ2-3,15,ASSQPRDRGLKDTQY
TRBV5-1,TRBJ1-1,14,ASSRRTGGWGTEAF
TRBV9,TRBJ2-1,13,ASSVGSWVRNEQF
TRBV7-2,TRBJ2-7,14,ASNPQSGAGGLMQY